Below, 20 T cell receptor beta chains from the same sample are listed, as sequenced in a study of vaccination and CD4 T cells after COVID-19. At the Johns Hopkins FTIC core, DNA taken from cultured CD4+ T cells was sequenced by way of the Oncomine TCR Beta short-read assay. TCRdb re-called the PCR reads with MiXCR, one entry per CDR3 protein. The sample shows about 15,000 distinct CDR3 sequences, over 40% of them seen only once. The antigens for these receptors are not known. Time point indicated: late sampling 161 to 241 days after vaccination in a few convalescent patients. Treatment: roughly 10-day PBMC culture with coronavirus spike peptide pools or control peptides (ViraFEST assay). The sample was CD4+ T cells from blood, cultured in vitro, taken about 7 months after SARS-CoV-2 vaccination. The source is a human donor who had recovered from COVID-19.

The chain carries TRBV19 and TRBJ1-2; TRBD1 matches at 7 bases. This CDR3 region has 13 residues. Germline V gene data show CDR1 as LNHDA and CDR2 as SQIVND (reference sequence). V was pared by 5 bases and J by 8 bases, with 8 bases of the junction left unmatched. CDR3 DNA: TGTGCCAGTAGTGTGACAGGGTTTGAAGGCTACACCTTC. Its protein product is CASSVTGFEGYTF.

The chain has TRBV6-1 and TRBJ2-1; D not resolved. With 4 bases removed from V and 5 bases from J, the gap between germline ends came to 3 bases. Germline-derived CDR1 and CDR2 are MNHNS and SASEGT. The CDR3 sequence is 11 residues long. CDR3 protein: CASSADNEQFF. CDR3 nucleotide sequence: TGTGCCAGCAGTGCTGACAATGAGCAGTTCTTC.

J is TRBJ1-2 and V is TRBV6-5; 8 bases are a match to TRBD1. The CDR3 consists of 14 residues. V lost 0 bases, J lost 8 bases, and 5 bases stayed unmatched. The germline V gene encodes CDR1 MNHEY and CDR2 SVGAGI. CDR3 nucleotides: TGTGCCAGCAGTTACTCAAACACAGGGGGAGGCTACACCTTC. Translated: CASSYSNTGGGYTF.

The rearrangement joins TRBV6-1 to TRBJ2-3; TRBD1 aligns across 10 bases. V was clipped by 5 bases and J by 1 base; unmatched bases: 3. This CDR3 has 15 amino acids. Germline-derived CDR1 and CDR2 are MNHNS and SASEGT. CDR3 DNA: TGTGCCAGCAGTACCGGGACAGGGGGCACAGATACGCAGTATTTT. Amino acid sequence: CASSTGTGGTDTQYF.

The CDR3 DNA reads TGTGCCAGCAGCAGACCGGGACAGGGATACCACGAGCAGTACTTC. Protein: CASSRPGQGYHEQYF. The rearrangement uses TRBV21-1 and TRBJ2-7; whether TRBD1, the table's D call, matches the DNA was not checked. TRBV21-1 is deemed a pseudogene. This CDR3 contains 15 residues.

The sample holds a few counts of this clonotype. The chain is built from TRBV20-1 and TRBJ1-2; 7 positions match TRBD1. Looked up from germline, CDR1 is DFQATT and CDR2 is SNEGSKA (reference sequence). Trimming removed 0 bases from V and 4 bases from J; junction bases left unmatched: 8. This CDR3 has 15 amino acids. CDR3 in DNA: TGCAGTGCTAGAGATGGTGGACAGGCGAGCTATGGCTACACCTTC. This gives the protein CSARDGGQASYGYTF.

There are a few counts of this clonotype. The chain joins TRBV10-3 to TRBJ2-5, with TRBD2 matching over 10 bases. The CDR3 sequence is 17 residues long. The germline V gene encodes CDR1 ENHRY and CDR2 SYGVKD. V shed 6 bases and J 0 bases; nucleotides not matched to a gene: 10. CDR3 loop: CAISRTSGADYQETQYF. CDR3 DNA: TGTGCCATCAGCCGGACTAGCGGTGCAGATTACCAAGAGACCCAGTACTTC.

This clonotype has just a few counts. The CDR3 loop reads CASSLGLAGEEETQYF. CDR3 coding DNA: TGTGCCAGCAGCTTAGGACTAGCGGGAGAAGAGGAGACCCAGTACTTC. The chain couples TRBV4-2 to TRBJ2-5; 13 bases map to TRBD2. The CDR3 contains 16 residues. Germline V gene data show CDR1 as LGHNA and CDR2 as YNFKEQ. The V gene end was trimmed by 5 bases and the J gene end by 5 bases; junction bases not matched to a gene: 8.

The V and J genes are TRBV5-1 and TRBJ1-1; maybe TRBD1 (5 bases). Germline V CDR1 and CDR2: SGHRS, YFSETQ. The CDR3 length is 15 residues. V gave up 4 bases and J gave up 2 bases, with 15 bases separating them. CDR3 nucleotides: TGCGCCAGCAGCCTCATACCGGGACCCAACACTGAAGCTTTCTTT. It translates to CASSLIPGPNTEAFF. The variable domain in full, with the rest retrieved from reference TRBV5-1 and TRBJ1-1, is KAGVTQTPRYLIKTRGQQVTLSCSPISGHRSVSWYQQTPGQGLQFLFEYFSETQRNKGNFPGRFSGRQFSNSRSEMNVSTLELGDSALYLCASSLIPGPNTEAFFGQGTRLTVV.

The count of this clonotype is one. The CDR3 is CASSQASGQDLYEQYF. The CDR3 DNA is TGTGCCAGCAGCCAGGCTTCGGGACAGGACCTCTACGAGCAGTACTTC. The V and J genes are TRBV4-2 and TRBJ2-7; 8 bases match TRBD1. This CDR3 has 16 amino acids. Germline trimming cut 3 bases from V and 3 bases from J; bases unmatched to any gene: 10. The germline V gene encodes CDR1 LGHNA and CDR2 YNFKEQ.

The CDR3 bases are TGTGCCAGCAGCCCCCGCCCTGCCTACAATGAGCAGTTCTTC. This gives the protein CASSPRPAYNEQFF. The rearrangement joins TRBV11-3 to TRBJ2-1; D unclear. Trimming stripped 5 bases from V and 2 bases from J, with 10 bases between. Germline V gene sequence: CDR1 SGHNT, CDR2 YENEEA. The CDR3 runs to 14 residues.

J is TRBJ1-1 and V is TRBV6-1, with D perhaps matching TRBD1 (6 bases). V was shortened by 6 bases and J by 0 bases, with 11 bases between the two germline ends. The length of the CDR3 is 14 residues. From germline, CDR1 is MNHNS and CDR2 SASEGT. CDR3 nucleotides: TGTGCCAGCAGCCGGACAGTAATGAACACTGAAGCTTTCTTT. This encodes CASSRTVMNTEAFF.

This clonotype was counted only a few times. The genes are TRBV18 and TRBJ1-6; D not certain. Trimming removed 3 bases from V and 8 bases from J, with 14 bases in between. The CDR3 runs 15 residues. The germline V gene has CDR1 KGHSH and CDR2 LQKENI. CDR3 sequence (DNA): TGTGCCAGCTCACCGGCTACATTCCAATATTCACCCCTCCACTTT. This codes for CASSPATFQYSPLHF. Using reference TRBV18 and TRBJ1-6 for the parts outside the CDR3, the full variable domain is NAGVMQNPRHLVRRRGQEARLRCSPMKGHSHVYWYRQLPEEGLKFMVYLQKENIIDESGMPKERFSAEFPKEGPSILRIQQVVRGDSAAYFCASSPATFQYSPLHFGNGTRLTVT.

The V gene is TRBV20-1, the J gene TRBJ1-4; possible D gene TRBD1, 5 bases. V gave up 0 bases and J gave up 11 bases, with 19 bases separating them. The CDR3 is 15 amino acids. Germline CDR1 and CDR2: DFQATT and SNEGSKA (reference sequence). CDR3 nucleotide sequence: TGCAGTGCTAGAGATAGCCGGGACTTGAAGGGGAAACTGTTTTTT. This gives the protein CSARDSRDLKGKLFF.

V gene TRBV6-5 combines with J gene TRBJ2-3, with TRBD2 identical over 9 bases. Per germline, CDR1 MNHEY and CDR2 SVGAGI. CDR3 length: 16 residues. V was pared by 2 bases and J by 8 bases, with 11 bases of the junction left unmatched. CDR3 amino acids: CASSYAPGLARGTQYF. CDR3 in DNA: TGTGCCAGCAGTTACGCACCGGGACTAGCACGGGGTACGCAGTATTTT.

The rearrangement uses TRBV12-3 or TRBV12-4 and TRBJ2-3; D could derive from TRBD1 or TRBD2 (5 bases each). The CDR3 has 16 amino acids. V dropped 3 bases and J dropped 1 base, with 14 bases sitting between them. The CDR3 loop is CASSLPGRAGTDTQYF. DNA for the CDR3: TGTGCCAGCAGTTTGCCGGGGCGGGCCGGCACAGATACGCAGTATTTT.

The V gene is TRBV6-5, the J gene TRBJ2-3, with TRBD2 matching over 9 bases. Trimming at V came to 0 bases and at J to 3 bases, leaving 7 bases not matched to a gene. Germline CDR1 MNHEY, CDR2 SVGAGI. The CDR3 loop spans 17 amino acids. CDR3 amino acids: CASSYSGWLAGTDTQYF. The DNA of the CDR3 is TGTGCCAGCAGTTACTCCGGGTGGCTAGCGGGGACAGATACGCAGTATTTT.

This clonotype has only a few counts. J is TRBJ1-5 and V is TRBV15; possible D gene TRBD1, 5 bases. Deletions cut 1 base from V and 2 bases from J, with 12 bases between. Germline V gene lookup returns CDR1 LNHNV and CDR2 YYDKDF (reference sequence). The CDR3 extends over 16 amino acids. CDR3 protein: CATSRGQLEGNQPQHF. For the CDR3, the DNA is TGTGCCACCAGCAGAGGACAGTTGGAGGGCAATCAGCCCCAGCATTTT.

The chain recombines TRBV20-1 with TRBJ1-3; possibly TRBD1 for D (6 bases). Germline assignment: CDR1 DFQATT and CDR2 SNEGSKA (reference sequence). V was cut by 4 bases and J by 0 bases, with 16 bases left in between. This CDR3 comprises 16 residues. The CDR3 nucleotides read TGCAGTGCTACCCAACAGGGAACTCTCTCTGGAAACACCATATATTTT. This encodes CSATQQGTLSGNTIYF.

The gene calls are TRBV6-5 and TRBJ2-1; 8 bases fit TRBD1. The germline CDR1 and CDR2 sequences are MNHEY and SVGAGI. The CDR3 is 15 amino acids. The V gene end was trimmed by 3 bases and the J gene end by 1 base; junction bases not matched to a gene: 2. As DNA, the CDR3 is TGTGCCAGCAGTTATAGGACAGGGTCCTACAATGAGCAGTTCTTC. Translation: CASSYRTGSYNEQFF.